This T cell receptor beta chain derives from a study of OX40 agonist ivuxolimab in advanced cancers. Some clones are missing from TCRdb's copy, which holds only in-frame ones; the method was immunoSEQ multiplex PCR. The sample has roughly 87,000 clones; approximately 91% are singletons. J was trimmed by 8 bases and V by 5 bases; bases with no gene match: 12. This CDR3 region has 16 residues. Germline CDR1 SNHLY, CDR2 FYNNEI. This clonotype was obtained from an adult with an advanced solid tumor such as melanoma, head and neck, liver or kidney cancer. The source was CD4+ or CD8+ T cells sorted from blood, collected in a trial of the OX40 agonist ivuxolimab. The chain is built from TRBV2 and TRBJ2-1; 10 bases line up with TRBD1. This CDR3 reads CASSYLPGTGDDEQFF. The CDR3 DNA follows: TGTGCCAGCAGTTACCTTCCCGGGACAGGGGATGATGAGCAGTTCTTC.